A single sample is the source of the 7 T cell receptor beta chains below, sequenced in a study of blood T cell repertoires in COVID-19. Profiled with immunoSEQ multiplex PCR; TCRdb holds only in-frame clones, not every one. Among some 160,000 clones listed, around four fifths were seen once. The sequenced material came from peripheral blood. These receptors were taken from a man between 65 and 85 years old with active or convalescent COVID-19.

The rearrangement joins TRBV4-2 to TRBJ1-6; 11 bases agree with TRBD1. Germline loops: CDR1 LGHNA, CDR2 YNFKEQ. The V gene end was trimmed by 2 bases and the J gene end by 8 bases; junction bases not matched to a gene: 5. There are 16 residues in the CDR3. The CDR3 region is CASSQQGQGGDSPLHF. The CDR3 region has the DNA TGTGCCAGCAGCCAACAGGGACAGGGGGGGGATTCACCCCTCCACTTT.

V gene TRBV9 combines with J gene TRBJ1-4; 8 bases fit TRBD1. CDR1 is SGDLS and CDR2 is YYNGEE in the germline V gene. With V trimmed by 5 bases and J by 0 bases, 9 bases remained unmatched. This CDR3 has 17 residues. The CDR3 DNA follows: TGTGCCAGCAGTGCAGGACAGGGACTCGCAACTAATGAAAAACTGTTTTTT. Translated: CASSAGQGLATNEKLFF.

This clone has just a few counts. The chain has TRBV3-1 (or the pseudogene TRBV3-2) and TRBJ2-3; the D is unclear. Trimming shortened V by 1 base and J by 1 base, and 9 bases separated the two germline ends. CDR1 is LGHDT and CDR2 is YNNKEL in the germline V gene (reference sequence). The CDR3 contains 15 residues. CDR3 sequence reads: CASSQGALGTDTQYF. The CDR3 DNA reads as TGTGCCAGCAGCCAAGGGGCCTTGGGCACAGATACGCAGTATTTT.

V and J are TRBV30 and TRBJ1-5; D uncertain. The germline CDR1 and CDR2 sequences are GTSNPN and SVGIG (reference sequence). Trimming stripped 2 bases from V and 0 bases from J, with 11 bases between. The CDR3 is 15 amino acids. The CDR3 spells CAWSRMGDSNQPQHF. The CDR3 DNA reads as TGTGCCTGGAGTCGTATGGGCGATAGCAATCAGCCCCAGCATTTT.

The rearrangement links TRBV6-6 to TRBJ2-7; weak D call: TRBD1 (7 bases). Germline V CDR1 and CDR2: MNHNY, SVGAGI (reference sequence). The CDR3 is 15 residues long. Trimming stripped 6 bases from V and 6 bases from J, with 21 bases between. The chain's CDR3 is CASRGEHRGGGEQYF. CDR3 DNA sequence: TGTGCCAGCAGGGGGGAGCACAGGGGAGGCGGCGAGCAGTACTTC.

CDR3 region: CSGRQGNEAFF. The CDR3 bases are TGCAGCGGCCGACAGGGTAATGAAGCTTTCTTT. The chain employs TRBV29-1 and TRBJ1-1, with 7 bases that match TRBD1. The trim removed 7 bases at V and 7 bases at J, leaving 6 bases unmatched. Germline V gene sequence: CDR1 SQVTM, CDR2 ANQGSEA. There are 11 residues in the CDR3.

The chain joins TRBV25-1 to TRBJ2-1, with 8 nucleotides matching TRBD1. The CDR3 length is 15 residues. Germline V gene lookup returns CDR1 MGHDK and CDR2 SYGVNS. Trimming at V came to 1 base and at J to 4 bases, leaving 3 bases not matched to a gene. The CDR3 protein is CASSEFGTGYNEQFF. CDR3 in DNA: TGTGCCAGCAGTGAATTCGGGACAGGATACAATGAGCAGTTCTTC.